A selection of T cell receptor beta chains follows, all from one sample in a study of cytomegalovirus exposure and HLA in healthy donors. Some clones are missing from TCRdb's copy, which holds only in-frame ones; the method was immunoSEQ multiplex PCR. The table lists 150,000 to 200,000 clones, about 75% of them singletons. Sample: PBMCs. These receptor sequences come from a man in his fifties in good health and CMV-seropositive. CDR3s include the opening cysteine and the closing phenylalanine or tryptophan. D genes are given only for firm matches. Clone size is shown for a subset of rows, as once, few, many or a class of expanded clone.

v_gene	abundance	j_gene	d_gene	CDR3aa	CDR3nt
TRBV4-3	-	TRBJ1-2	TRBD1	CASSQETGPYGYTF	TGCGCCAGCAGCCAAGAGACAGGGCCCTATGGCTACACCTTC
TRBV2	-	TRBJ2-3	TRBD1	CASSPNPTTGDSTDTQYF	TGTGCCAGCAGTCCCAACCCCACGACAGGGGATAGTACAGATACGCAGTATTTT
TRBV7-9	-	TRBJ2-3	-	CASSLSETDTQYF	TGTGCCAGCAGCTTATCAGAAACAGATACGCAGTATTTT
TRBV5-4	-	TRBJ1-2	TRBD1	CASRGTGNYGYTF	TGTGCCAGCAGAGGGACAGGGAACTATGGCTACACCTTC
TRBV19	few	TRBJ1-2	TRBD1	CASSAAGQGVGYTF	TGTGCCAGTAGTGCGGCGGGACAGGGAGTCGGCTACACCTTC
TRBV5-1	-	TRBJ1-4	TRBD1	CASSGTGATNEKLFF	TGCGCCAGCAGCGGGACAGGGGCAACTAATGAAAAACTGTTTTTT
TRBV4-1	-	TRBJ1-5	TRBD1	CASSHPKGTGDSNQPQHF	TGCGCCAGCAGCCACCCTAAGGGGACAGGGGATAGCAATCAGCCCCAGCATTTT
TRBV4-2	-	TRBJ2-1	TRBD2	CASSQGTSGGVLREQFF	TGTGCCAGCAGCCAAGGGACTAGCGGGGGTGTCCTTAGAGAGCAGTTCTTC
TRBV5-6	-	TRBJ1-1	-	CASSRPGIVTEAFF	TGTGCCAGCAGCCGCCCCGGGATAGTTACTGAAGCTTTCTTT
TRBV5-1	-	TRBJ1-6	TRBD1	CASSRQGDNSPLHF	TGCGCCAGCTCGAGACAGGGGGACAATTCACCCCTCCACTTT
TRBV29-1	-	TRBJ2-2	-	CSARGTGELFF	TGCAGCGCCCGAGGTACCGGGGAGCTGTTTTTT
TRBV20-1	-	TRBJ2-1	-	CSFSTSVEQFF	TGCAGTTTCTCCACTTCGGTTGAGCAGTTCTTC
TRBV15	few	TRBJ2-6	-	CATSRVSGTGANVLTF	TGTGCCACCAGCAGAGTTTCAGGAACTGGGGCCAACGTCCTGACTTTC